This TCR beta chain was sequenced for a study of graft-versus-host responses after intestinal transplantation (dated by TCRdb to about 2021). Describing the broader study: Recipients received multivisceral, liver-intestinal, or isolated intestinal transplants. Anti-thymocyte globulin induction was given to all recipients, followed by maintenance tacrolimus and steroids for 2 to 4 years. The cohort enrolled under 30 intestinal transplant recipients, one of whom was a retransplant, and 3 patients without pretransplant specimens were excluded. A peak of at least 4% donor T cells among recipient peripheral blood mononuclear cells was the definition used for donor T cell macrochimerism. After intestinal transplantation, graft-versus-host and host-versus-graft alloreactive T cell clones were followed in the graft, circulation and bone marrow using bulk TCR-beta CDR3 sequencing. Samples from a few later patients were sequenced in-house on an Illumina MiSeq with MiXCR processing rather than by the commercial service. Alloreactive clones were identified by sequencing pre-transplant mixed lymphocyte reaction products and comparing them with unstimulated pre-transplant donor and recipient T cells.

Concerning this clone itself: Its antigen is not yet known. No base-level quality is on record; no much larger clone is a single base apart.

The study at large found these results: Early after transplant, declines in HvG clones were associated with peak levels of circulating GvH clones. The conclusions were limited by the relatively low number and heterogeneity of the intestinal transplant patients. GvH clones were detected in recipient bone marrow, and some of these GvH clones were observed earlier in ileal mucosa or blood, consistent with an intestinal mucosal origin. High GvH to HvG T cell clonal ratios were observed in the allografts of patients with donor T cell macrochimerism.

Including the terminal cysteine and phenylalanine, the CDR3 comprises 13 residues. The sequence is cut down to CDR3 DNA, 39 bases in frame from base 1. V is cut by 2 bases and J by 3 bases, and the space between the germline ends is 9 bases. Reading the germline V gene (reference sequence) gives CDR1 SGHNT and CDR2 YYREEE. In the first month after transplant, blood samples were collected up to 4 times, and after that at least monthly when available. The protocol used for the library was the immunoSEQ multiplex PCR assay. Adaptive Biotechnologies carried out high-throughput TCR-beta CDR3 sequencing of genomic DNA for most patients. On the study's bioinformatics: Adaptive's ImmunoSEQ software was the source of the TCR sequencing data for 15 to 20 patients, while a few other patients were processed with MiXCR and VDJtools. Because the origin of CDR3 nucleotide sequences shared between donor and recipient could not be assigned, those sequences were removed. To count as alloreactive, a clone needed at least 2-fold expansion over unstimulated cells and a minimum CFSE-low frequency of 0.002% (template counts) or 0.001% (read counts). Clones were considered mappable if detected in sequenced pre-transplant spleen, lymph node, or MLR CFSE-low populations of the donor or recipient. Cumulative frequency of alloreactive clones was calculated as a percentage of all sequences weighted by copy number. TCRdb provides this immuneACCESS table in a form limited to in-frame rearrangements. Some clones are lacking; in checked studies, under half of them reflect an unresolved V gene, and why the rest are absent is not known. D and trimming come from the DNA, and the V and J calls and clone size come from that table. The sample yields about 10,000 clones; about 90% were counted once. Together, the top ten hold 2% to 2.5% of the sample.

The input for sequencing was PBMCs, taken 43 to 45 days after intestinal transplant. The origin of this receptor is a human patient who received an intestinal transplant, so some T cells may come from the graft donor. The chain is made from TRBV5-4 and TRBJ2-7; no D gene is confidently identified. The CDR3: CASSFDTNYEQYF. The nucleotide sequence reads TGTGCCAGCAGCTTTGACACCAACTACGAGCAGTACTTC.